This T cell receptor beta chain comes out of a study of T cell repertoires in cytomegalovirus infection. Looking at the study overall: CMV infection plus the matching HLA type was flagged by public TCR beta signatures. Overall study findings and caveats: HLA-C-restricted TCR beta clonotypes specific for CMV led the ex vivo response. Using cumulative public TCR beta family frequency, the authors identified those who carried CMV together with the relevant HLA.

This clonotype was observed many times. Its antigen is as yet unknown. Germline CDR1 SGHTA, CDR2 FQGNSA. This CDR3 is built from 12 residues. The ends were cut back, 2 bases at V and 6 bases at J, with 5 bases in the middle. One entry per CDR3 protein results from TCRdb running MiXCR on the reads. The profile shows approximately 490,000 distinct CDR3 sequences, about 11% of them singletons. The rearrangement links TRBV7-2 to TRBJ2-1; D is uncertain. Sample: PBMCs. This TCR derives from a human donor in good health (CMV status not recorded). Some clones in this sample may be carry-over from other donors' samples. CDR3 protein: CASSLHSNEQFF. CDR3 nucleotide sequence: TGTGCCAGCAGCTTACACAGCAATGAGCAGTTCTTC.